The 14 T cell receptor beta chains listed next were all sequenced from one sample in a study of cytomegalovirus exposure and HLA in healthy donors (dated by TCRdb to the late 2010s). The library came from the immunoSEQ multiplex PCR assay. The multiplex PCR relied on a mix of 60 forward primers for TCR Vbeta segments and 13 reverse primers for TCR Jbeta segments. TCRdb obtained this table from immuneACCESS and retained in-frame rearrangements with V and J assigned. These tables miss some clones; where compared with another copy, unresolved V genes account for less than half of the shortfall, and the remainder is unexplained. The sample yields 210,000 or so clones; 76% were counted once. The ten biggest clones cover about 0.63% of the sample. The sequenced material came from PBMCs. The receptors come from a man aged 18 to 30 in good health and CMV-seronegative.

This chain uses TRBV9 with TRBJ2-7; TRBD2 matches at 8 bases. Germline V gene data show CDR1 as SGDLS and CDR2 as YYNGEE. With V trimmed by 0 bases and J by 2 bases, 7 bases remained unmatched. The length of the CDR3 is 16 residues. Written as DNA, the CDR3 is TGTGCCAGCAGCGTAGGGCTAAGCGGGAGCCCCTACGAGCAGTACTTC. It yields the protein CASSVGLSGSPYEQYF. The full variable domain, with the rest looked up from reference TRBV9 and TRBJ2-7, is DSGVTQTPKHLITATGQRVTLRCSPRSGDLSVYWYQQSLDQGLQFLIQYYNGEERAKGNILERFSAQQFPDLHSELNLSSLELGDSALYFCASSVGLSGSPYEQYFGPGTRLTVT.

The V call is TRBV29-1, the J call TRBJ2-2; 12 nucleotides align to TRBD1. The V and J ends lost 7 bases and 7 bases, in that order; junction bases with no gene match: 10. The germline V gene encodes CDR1 SQVTM and CDR2 ANQGSEA. The CDR3 runs 15 residues. The CDR3 here is CSALSGTGGFGELFF. The CDR3 region has the DNA TGCAGCGCTTTATCAGGGACAGGGGGCTTCGGGGAGCTGTTTTTT.

The chain has TRBV12-5 and TRBJ2-7; D not resolved. V shed 6 bases and J shed 4 bases, with 7 bases lying between them. Germline CDR1 is LGHNT and CDR2 is FRNRAP. The CDR3 consists of 11 residues. The CDR3 sequence is CASGNGYEQYF. CDR3 nucleotides: TGTGCTAGTGGAAACGGGTACGAGCAGTACTTC. Full variable domain (remainder filled in from reference TRBV12-5 and TRBJ2-7): DARVTQTPRHKVTEMGQEVTMRCQPILGHNTVFWYRQTMMQGLELLAYFRNRAPLDDSGMPKDRFSAEMPDATLATLKIQPSEPRDSAVYFCASGNGYEQYFGPGTRLTVT.

This chain uses TRBV6-6 with TRBJ1-2; no clear D. Trimming pared 0 bases from V and 7 bases from J, leaving 9 bases between. Germline CDR1 reads MNHNY; CDR2 reads SVGAGI (reference sequence). The CDR3 extends over 13 amino acids. CDR3 sequence reads: CASSYSDDIGYTF. DNA for the CDR3: TGTGCCAGCAGTTACTCTGACGACATTGGCTACACCTTC.

This chain connects TRBV5-1 to TRBJ2-1; 9 bases line up with TRBD2. Germline lookup yields CDR1 SGHRS and CDR2 YFSETQ. Trimming removed 6 bases from V and 7 bases from J; junction bases left unmatched: 11. The CDR3 totals 15 residues. The CDR3 sequence is CASTPRPAGGNEQFF. The CDR3 coding sequence is TGCGCCAGCACCCCCCGCCCAGCGGGAGGAAATGAGCAGTTCTTC.

The rearrangement joins TRBV9 to TRBJ1-1; D remains unclear. This CDR3 comprises 14 residues. Trimming removed 0 bases at V and 4 bases at J, with 10 bases between. Looked up from germline, CDR1 is SGDLS and CDR2 is YYNGEE. CDR3 loop: CASSVEYGVTEAFF. As DNA, the CDR3 is TGTGCCAGCAGCGTAGAGTACGGTGTCACTGAAGCTTTCTTT.

The rearrangement uses TRBV29-1 and TRBJ2-7; the D gene is possibly TRBD2 (6 bases). The CDR3 totals 13 residues. Trimming left V 6 bases short and J 2 bases short, with 14 bases between. The V gene's germline CDR1 is SQVTM and CDR2 ANQGSEA. The chain's CDR3 is CSVAAGDAYEQYF. In DNA form, the CDR3 reads TGCAGCGTGGCAGCGGGTGACGCCTACGAGCAGTACTTC.

The chain combines TRBV12-5 with TRBJ2-1, with D possibly being TRBD2 (5 bases). CDR3 length: 15 residues. V was shortened by 1 base and J by 5 bases, with 12 bases between the two germline ends. Germline CDR1 reads LGHNT; CDR2 reads FRNRAP. CDR3 DNA: TGTGCTAGTGGTTTGGGTAGCGCAAGCAACAATGAGCAGTTCTTC. It translates to CASGLGSASNNEQFF.

On this clone: One end of the junction is discordant with germline, which a read error may explain. The chain combines TRBV6-5 with TRBJ2-7; a weak D match, TRBD2 (8 bases). CDR1 is MNHEY, CDR2 SVGAGI, per germline. This CDR3 has 16 amino acids. For the CDR3, the DNA is TGTGCCAGCAGTTTACCCCGGGACAGCGGGGGTTACGAGCAGTGCTTC. Its translation: CASSLPRDSGGYEQCF.

This rearrangement joins TRBV4-2 to TRBJ1-3; D is perhaps TRBD1 (5 bases). V lost 4 bases and J 0 bases, leaving 16 bases between the germline ends. Germline lookup yields CDR1 LGHNA and CDR2 YNFKEQ. The CDR3 is 17 residues long. In DNA form, the CDR3 reads TGTGCCAGCAGCCCCCTCATGGGGGGGATCTCTGGAAACACCATATATTTT. Encoded protein: CASSPLMGGISGNTIYF.

This clone was detected a few times. This rearrangement joins TRBV6-5 to TRBJ2-1; no clear D gene. Germline values: CDR1 MNHEY, CDR2 SVGAGI. V dropped 0 bases and J dropped 4 bases, with 13 bases sitting between them. The CDR3 has 16 amino acids. The CDR3 bases are TGTGCCAGCAGTTACTCGATGGCTAGTATTTACAATGAGCAGTTCTTC. It encodes CASSYSMASIYNEQFF.

This clone was picked up a small number of times. The chain couples TRBV28 to TRBJ2-4; D uncertain. Trimming stripped 2 bases from V and 0 bases from J, with 14 bases between. Germline V gene lookup returns CDR1 MDHEN and CDR2 SYDVKM. The CDR3 has 17 residues. The CDR3: CASSLGRNSIAKNIQYF. CDR3 nucleotides: TGTGCCAGCAGTTTAGGCAGGAACAGTATAGCCAAAAACATTCAGTACTTC. Using reference TRBV28 and TRBJ2-4 for the parts outside the CDR3, the full variable domain is DVKVTQSSRYLVKRTGEKVFLECVQDMDHENMFWYRQDPGLGLRLIYFSYDVKMKEKGDIPEGYSVSREKKERFSLILESASTNQTSMYLCASSLGRNSIAKNIQYFGAGTRLSVL.

This sequence joins TRBV7-9 and TRBJ2-3, with 8 bases lining up with TRBD1. After removal of 2 bases from V and 2 bases from J, the junction contained 6 bases not matched to a gene. The CDR3 length is 16 residues. Germline CDR1 SEHNR, CDR2 FQNEAQ (reference sequence). CDR3 bases: TGTGCCAGCAGCTTATACCAGGGGGCTATCACAGATACGCAGTATTTT. Encoded protein: CASSLYQGAITDTQYF. Together with reference TRBV7-9 and TRBJ2-3, the CDR3 gives the full variable domain: DTGVSQNPRHKITKRGQNVTFRCDPISEHNRLYWYRQTLGQGPEFLTYFQNEAQLEKSRLLSDRFSAERPKGSFSTLEIQRTEQGDSAMYLCASSLYQGAITDTQYFGPGTRLTVL.

This clone was detected only a few times. This chain uses TRBV5-4 with TRBJ2-7, with D possibly TRBD2 on 6 matching bases. Trimming removed 3 bases from V and 5 bases from J, with 24 bases in between. CDR1 and CDR2 (germline): SGHNT, YYREEE (reference sequence). The CDR3 consists of 17 residues. CDR3 loop: CASSSSALRAGRDEQYF. The CDR3 DNA reads as TGTGCCAGCAGCTCCTCGGCCCTCAGAGCGGGCAGGGACGAGCAGTACTTC.